The 28 T cell receptor beta chains below all came from one sample that was sequenced in a study of T cell changes during pregnancy in multiple sclerosis. Profiled with immunoSEQ multiplex PCR; TCRdb holds only in-frame clones, not every one. The sample shows about 80,000 clones, 90% to 95% of them seen only once. Here the sequenced sample was peripheral blood, taken before pregnancy. The receptors derive from a female donor with multiple sclerosis, enrolled in a pregnancy study.

V gene TRBV6-1 combines with J gene TRBJ1-4; TRBD1 is a possible D gene (5 bases). The CDR3 sequence is 15 residues long. Trimming removed 2 bases from V and 1 base from J, with 8 bases in between. The germline V gene has CDR1 MNHNS and CDR2 SASEGT. The CDR3 region has the DNA TGTGCCAGCAGTGAACCAGGGTTAACTAATGAAAAACTGTTTTTT. Translated, it gives CASSEPGLTNEKLFF.

This chain links TRBV19 with TRBJ2-2; 9 positions agree with TRBD1. J lost 7 bases, V lost 5 bases, and 14 bases had no gene match. Germline CDR1 and CDR2: LNHDA and SQIVND (reference sequence). There are 17 residues in the CDR3. The CDR3 region has the DNA TGTGCCAGTAGTGGACAGGGGACTAATTTAAGAGGCGGGGAGCTGTTTTTT. Protein sequence: CASSGQGTNLRGGELFF.

J is TRBJ1-1 and V is TRBV9; D unclear. This CDR3 has 15 amino acids. V shed 0 bases and J shed 0 bases, with 9 bases lying between them. Germline CDR1 and CDR2: SGDLS and YYNGEE. DNA of the CDR3: TGTGCCAGCAGCGTAGGGAGCAGCTTGAACACTGAAGCTTTCTTT. It codes for CASSVGSSLNTEAFF.

The CDR3 reads CASSLDRRDYGYTF. CDR3 nucleotides: TGTGCCAGCAGCCTTGACAGAAGGGACTATGGCTACACCTTC. The chain employs TRBV11-2 and TRBJ1-2; D is perhaps TRBD1 (5 bases). With 5 bases removed from V and 3 bases from J, the gap between germline ends came to 13 bases. Germline V lookup: CDR1 SGHAT, CDR2 FQNNGV. The CDR3 has 14 amino acids. Based on the CDR3 plus reference TRBV11-2 and TRBJ1-2, the full variable domain is EAGVAQSPRYKIIEKRQSVAFWCNPISGHATLYWYQQILGQGPKLLIQFQNNGVVDDSQLPKDRFSAERLKGVDSTLKIQPAKLEDSAVYLCASSLDRRDYGYTFGSGTRLTVV.

The CDR3 loop is CATSRDEGDRSYTDTQYF. The DNA of the CDR3 is TGTGCCACCAGCAGAGATGAGGGGGACAGGAGCTACACAGATACGCAGTATTTT. This chain links TRBV15 with TRBJ2-3; 8 positions match TRBD1. This CDR3 comprises 18 residues. Germline-derived CDR1 and CDR2 are LNHNV and YYDKDF (reference sequence). Unmatched junction bases numbered 10, after V lost 0 bases and J lost 2 bases.

The gene calls are TRBV4-1 and TRBJ2-5; D perhaps matches TRBD1 (5 bases). Trimming stripped 0 bases from V and 2 bases from J, with 10 bases between. The CDR3 is made up of 15 amino acids. From germline, CDR1 is MGHRA and CDR2 YSYEKL. The CDR3 bases are TGCGCCAGCAGCCAAGAAGATGACAGTCAAGAGACCCAGTACTTC. This encodes CASSQEDDSQETQYF.

This chain connects TRBV5-5 to TRBJ2-7; TRBD2 matches at 12 bases. Trimming cost V 4 bases and J 5 bases; bases outside gene matches: 4. The CDR3 has 14 residues. The germline CDR1 and CDR2 sequences are SGHKS and YYEKEE (reference sequence). The CDR3 sequence is CASSLAGGPDEQYF. For the CDR3, the DNA is TGTGCCAGCAGCCTAGCGGGGGGGCCTGACGAGCAGTACTTC.

The rearrangement links TRBV29-1 to TRBJ2-3, with D tentatively TRBD2 (6 bases). Trimming took off 7 bases at V and 0 bases at J, with 8 bases between the two ends. This CDR3 comprises 12 residues. Germline V gene lookup returns CDR1 SQVTM and CDR2 ANQGSEA. The CDR3 spells CSGGTSTDTQYF. In DNA form, the CDR3 reads TGCAGCGGGGGGACTAGCACAGATACGCAGTATTTT.

This sequence joins TRBV2 and TRBJ1-1; unclear D gene. CDR1 and CDR2 from the germline V gene are SNHLY and FYNNEI. V lost 7 bases, J lost 4 bases, and 13 bases lay in between. This CDR3 contains 13 residues. The CDR3 region is CASNPGWVTEAFF. The CDR3 bases are TGTGCCAGCAACCCGGGTTGGGTCACTGAAGCTTTCTTT.

This clone was seen just once. CDR3 residues: CASSTGLAGGLSTDTQYF. The DNA of the CDR3 is TGTGCCAGCAGCACTGGACTAGCGGGGGGGCTTAGCACAGATACGCAGTATTTT. The chain joins TRBV7-6 to TRBJ2-3; 15 bases agree with TRBD2. In germline, CDR1 is SGHVS, CDR2 FNYEAQ. The CDR3 extends over 18 amino acids. Trimming cost V 5 bases and J 0 bases; bases outside gene matches: 6.

The V call is TRBV25-1, the J call TRBJ1-3, with D perhaps matching TRBD1 (6 bases). Looked up from germline, CDR1 is MGHDK and CDR2 is SYGVNS. The CDR3 extends over 15 amino acids. V shed 2 bases and J shed 3 bases, with 11 bases lying between them. DNA for the CDR3: TGTGCCAGCAGTGAAGAAACAGGGAATGGAAACACCATATATTTT. This sequence encodes CASSEETGNGNTIYF.

V is TRBV6-1 and J is TRBJ1-2, with D perhaps TRBD1 (6 bases). The CDR3 length is 15 residues. V gave up 1 base and J gave up 6 bases, with 15 bases separating them. Germline-derived CDR1 and CDR2 are MNHNS and SASEGT. The CDR3 sequence is CASSEEKAGADGYTF. In DNA, the CDR3 is TGTGCCAGCAGTGAAGAGAAGGCAGGGGCCGATGGCTACACCTTC.

The CDR3: CASSPRQVNSYEQYF. CDR3 DNA: TGCGCCAGCAGCCCCCGACAGGTTAACTCCTACGAGCAGTACTTC. The V call is TRBV5-1, the J call TRBJ2-7, with D possibly matching TRBD1 (6 bases). Trimming stripped 4 bases from V and 0 bases from J, with 14 bases between. The CDR3 is 15 amino acids. CDR1 and CDR2 from the germline V gene are SGHRS and YFSETQ. Drawing the rest from reference TRBV5-1 and TRBJ2-7, the complete variable domain is KAGVTQTPRYLIKTRGQQVTLSCSPISGHRSVSWYQQTPGQGLQFLFEYFSETQRNKGNFPGRFSGRQFSNSRSEMNVSTLELGDSALYLCASSPRQVNSYEQYFGPGTRLTVT.

The rearrangement joins TRBV5-1 to TRBJ2-5, with TRBD2 as a possible D gene (5 bases). Matching the DNA end better, TRBJ2-7 makes the J call doubtful. The CDR3 runs 13 residues. Germline V gene data show CDR1 as SGHRS and CDR2 as YFSETQ. The CDR3 region is CASSLLGNYEQYF. For the CDR3, the DNA is TGCGCCAGCAGCCTACTAGGCAACTACGAGCAGTACTTC.

The genes are TRBV10-3 and TRBJ2-3; D not resolved. The germline V and J ends were trimmed by 0 bases and 2 bases, with 6 bases remaining between them. Germline lookup yields CDR1 ENHRY and CDR2 SYGVKD. This CDR3 comprises 14 residues. DNA for the CDR3: TGTGCCATCAGTGAGTCTAGAACCACAGATACGCAGTATTTT. Amino acids: CAISESRTTDTQYF.

The V call is TRBV19, the J call TRBJ2-5, with a weak D call TRBD1 (5 bases). The V end lost 5 bases, the J end lost 2 bases, and 15 bases lay between the germline ends. Germline CDR1 reads LNHDA; CDR2 reads SQIVND (reference sequence). This CDR3 is built from 15 residues. The CDR3 here is CASSVNRPPQETQYF. The CDR3, as DNA: TGTGCCAGTAGTGTAAACAGGCCGCCGCAAGAGACCCAGTACTTC.

The rearrangement links TRBV14 to TRBJ2-7; D call uncertain. The CDR3 runs to 12 residues. Germline CDR1 reads SGHDN; CDR2 reads FVKESK. The V and J ends lost 0 bases and 8 bases respectively, with 8 bases between them. In nucleotides, the CDR3 is TGTGCCAGCAGCCAAGATCAGGTTCAGCAGTACTTC. This gives the protein CASSQDQVQQYF.

This clone appeared once. This chain links TRBV5-8 with TRBJ2-7, with D possibly matching TRBD1 (5 bases). Trimming took off 1 base at V and 3 bases at J, with 23 bases between the two ends. The V gene's germline CDR1 is SGHTS and CDR2 YDEGEE. CDR3 length: 18 residues. CDR3 protein: CASSLLRFLTPRGYEQYF. The CDR3 DNA reads TGTGCCAGCAGCTTGCTTAGGTTTCTGACCCCAAGGGGCTACGAGCAGTACTTC.

This chain uses TRBV6-1 with TRBJ1-1; TRBD1 matches 8 bases. The CDR3 is 14 amino acids. With V trimmed by 7 bases and J by 5 bases, 9 bases remained unmatched. Per germline, CDR1 MNHNS and CDR2 SASEGT. CDR3 region: CASTLRGLRTEAFF. CDR3 DNA: TGTGCCAGCACCCTCAGGGGGCTGAGGACTGAAGCTTTCTTT.

This clone was counted a single time. The chain combines TRBV30 with TRBJ2-7, with TRBD2 as a possible D gene (6 bases). The CDR3 runs to 13 residues. V was pared by 3 bases and J by 5 bases, with 14 bases between. In germline, CDR1 is GTSNPN, CDR2 SVGIG (reference sequence). CDR3: CAWRTGVANEQYF. For the CDR3, the DNA is TGTGCCTGGAGGACGGGGGTCGCCAACGAGCAGTACTTC.

This clone was counted a single time. The V call is TRBV5-4, the J call TRBJ2-1, with TRBD1 matching 10 bases. This CDR3 has 16 residues. The junction had 5 bases not matched to a gene; V was cut back by 4 bases and J by 1 base. Germline-derived CDR1 and CDR2 are SGHNT and YYREEE (reference sequence). CDR3: CASSADRGMSYNEQFF. The CDR3 bases are TGTGCCAGCAGCGCGGACAGGGGGATGTCCTACAATGAGCAGTTCTTC.

The chain has TRBV5-6 and TRBJ1-2; D unresolved. Germline lookup yields CDR1 SGHDT and CDR2 YYEEEE. The CDR3 runs to 11 residues. The V end lost 3 bases, the J end lost 8 bases, and 8 bases lay between the germline ends. CDR3 sequence (DNA): TGTGCCAGCAGCTGGTCTGAGGGCTACACCTTC. Its translation is CASSWSEGYTF. The whole variable domain, remainder taken from reference TRBV5-6 and TRBJ1-2, is DAGVTQSPTHLIKTRGQQVTLRCSPKSGHDTVSWYQQALGQGPQFIFQYYEEEERQRGNFPDRFSGHQFPNYSSELNVNALLLGDSALYLCASSWSEGYTFGSGTRLTVV.

The rearrangement uses TRBV7-3 and TRBJ2-1; 8 bases match TRBD2. V was pared by 2 bases and J by 8 bases, with 8 bases of the junction left unmatched. CDR1 is SGHTA and CDR2 is FQGTGA in the germline V gene. The CDR3 extends over 15 amino acids. DNA for the CDR3: TGTGCCAGCAGCTTAGCCCCGACTAGCGTCTATGAGCAGTTCTTC. This codes for CASSLAPTSVYEQFF.

This clone was seen once. CDR3 nucleotides: TGTGCTACCCAACAGGCGGAGGGTTCTGAAAAACTGTTTTTT. It translates to CATQQAEGSEKLFF. The chain links TRBV6-5 to TRBJ1-4, with D possibly matching TRBD1 (5 bases). Germline CDR1 MNHEY, CDR2 SVGAGI. CDR3 length: 14 amino acids.

This sequence joins TRBV21-1 and TRBJ2-7; no DNA check was done on the table's D call, TRBD2. TRBV21-1 is a known pseudogene. The CDR3 consists of 18 residues. The CDR3, as DNA: TGTGCCAGCAGCCCCCGAGTACGGTCCCATCCGAAAGTCGACGAGCAGTACTTC. This codes for CASSPRVRSHPKVDEQYF.

The chain uses TRBV19 and TRBJ2-7; no clear D. The CDR3 runs 14 residues. The ends were cut back, 5 bases at V and 0 bases at J, with 11 bases in the middle. Germline values: CDR1 LNHDA, CDR2 SQIVND (reference sequence). For the CDR3, the DNA is TGTGCCAGTAGTTCCGGTGCTGCCTCCTACGAGCAGTACTTC. It is translated as CASSSGAASYEQYF.

The rearrangement joins TRBV5-1 to TRBJ2-2, with D possibly TRBD2 on 6 matching bases. This CDR3 region has 14 residues. Germline V CDR1 and CDR2: SGHRS, YFSETQ. The V end was cut by 0 bases, the J end by 5 bases, with 8 bases between. This chain's CDR3 is CASSLVGRTGELFF. The CDR3 DNA is TGCGCCAGCAGCTTGGTCGGGAGAACCGGGGAGCTGTTTTTT.

This chain connects TRBV7-6 to TRBJ1-1, with a possible D match to TRBD1 (6 bases). The CDR3 runs to 16 residues. V gave up 1 base and J gave up 0 bases, with 12 bases separating them. CDR1 is SGHVS and CDR2 is FNYEAQ in the germline V gene. CDR3 coding DNA: TGTGCCAGCAGCTTAGAGACAGGCTTATTGAACACTGAAGCTTTCTTT. As protein: CASSLETGLLNTEAFF.